The clone carrying this T cell receptor (beta chain) came up a few times. These data originate in a study of blood T cell repertoires in COVID-19. The wider study: Whether acute or convalescent, the COVID-19 samples came from the United States, Italy and Spain.

In the authors' workflow: By means of reference gene primer amplification, nucleated cell counts were estimated. The repertoire was sequenced with immunoSEQ multiplex PCR; TCRdb's copy has only in-frame clones and lacks some. That table is the source of V, J and clone size, and D and trimming were worked out from the DNA. Of tens of thousands of clones listed, about 80% are singletons. There are 14 residues in the CDR3. V was shortened by 3 bases and J by 2 bases, with 10 bases between the two germline ends. CDR1 and CDR2 from the germline V gene are SGHTA and FQGNSA. The source is a human donor in a cohort sampled during active COVID-19. Sequenced input: peripheral blood. The chain recombines TRBV7-2 with TRBJ1-1; perhaps TRBD1 as D (5 bases). CDR3 in DNA: TGTGCCAGCAGCTTCGGAGGGGTAAACACTGAAGCTTTCTTT. Translated, it gives CASSFGGVNTEAFF.